One sample yielded the 18 T cell receptor beta chains listed below, sequenced in a study of tumor-infiltrating lymphocytes in primary liver carcinoma. Co-extraction of RNA and DNA was performed on about 19-32 mg of unsorted bulk tissue. From 450 to 600 ng total RNA, TCR beta cDNA was generated with a primer in the constant region. Amplification in three nested multiplex PCR rounds with slightly modified ARM-PCR gave rise to TCR beta libraries. TRBV1-TRBV30 forward primers paired with a C-beta reverse primer were used in the first two PCR rounds, which ran roughly 9 cycles each. TCRdb reanalysed the multiplex PCR reads using MiXCR and keeps one entry per CDR3 protein. The sample lists approximately 22,000 distinct CDR3 sequences; around 76% were seen once. Sequencing used liver tumor tissue from sampling region 1. Sample subset: tumor region T1, superior pole. These receptors were taken from a man in his forties with primary liver carcinoma and hepatitis B virus infection.

This clonotype was found many times. The chain uses TRBV5-4 and TRBJ1-2; unclear D gene. Trimming removed 4 bases at V and 3 bases at J, with 10 bases between. CDR1 SGHNT and CDR2 YYREEE come from the germline V gene (reference sequence). The CDR3 loop spans 13 amino acids. CDR3 DNA: TGTGCCAGCAGCGTGGACCGCCACTATGGCTACACCTTC. It translates to CASSVDRHYGYTF.

Regarding this clonotype: Since the CDR3 does not end with the conserved phenylalanine or tryptophan, this likely comes from a read error. DNA for the CDR3: TGTACCAGCAGCTCCGGGACAGGGGTGACCGGGGAGCTGTTTTCT. Encoded protein: CTSSSGTGVTGELFS. This chain links TRBV5-6 with TRBJ2-2; 10 positions match TRBD1. The CDR3 consists of 15 residues. Germline CDR1 reads SGHDT; CDR2 reads YYEEEE.

Notes on this clonotype: This may be a read error: a much more frequent sequence differs by one nucleotide. CDR3 nucleotides: TGCAGTGCCCTGGACAAGGGGCCGGATACGCAGTATTTT. This codes for CSALDKGPDTQYF. The chain combines TRBV20-1 with TRBJ2-3; possibly TRBD1 for D (5 bases). CDR3 length: 13 residues. From germline, CDR1 is DFQATT and CDR2 SNEGSKA (reference sequence). V dropped 6 bases and J dropped 6 bases, with 16 bases sitting between them.

To note about this clonotype: Possible read error: a much larger clone is one base away. The chain combines TRBV11-2 with TRBJ2-5, with D perhaps assigned TRBD1 or TRBD2 (6 bases each). V lost 5 bases to trimming and J lost 5 bases, with 21 bases between them. Per germline, CDR1 SGHAT and CDR2 FQNNGV. The CDR3 sequence is 16 residues long. CDR3 in amino acids: CASSQNSRQGRETQYF. The CDR3 coding sequence is TGTGCCAGCAGCCAAAACTCGCGCCAGGGGAGGGAGACCCAGTACTTC. Filled out from reference TRBV11-2 and TRBJ2-5, the complete variable domain reads EAGVAQSPRYKIIEKRQSVAFWCNPISGHATLYWYQQILGQGPKLLIQFQNNGVVDDSQLPKDRFSAERLKGVDSTLKIQPAKLEDSAVYLCASSQNSRQGRETQYFGPGTRLLVL.

Details on this clonotype: The junction and the germline gene differ at one end; a read error may be behind it. The CDR3 region has the DNA TGTGCCATCAGTCCACAGACAGTCATGAACACTGAAGCTTTCTTT. Translated, it gives CAISPQTVMNTEAFF. The chain combines TRBV6-1 with TRBJ1-1; D possibly corresponds to TRBD1 (5 bases). The CDR3 has 15 amino acids. Germline V CDR1 and CDR2: MNHNS, SASEGT.

With respect to this clonotype: Relative to the germline gene, one junction end is altered; a read error may explain this. V usage is TRBV11-2 and J usage is TRBJ2-1; the match to TRBD2 covers 7 bases. The CDR3 spans 16 residues. CDR1 SGHAT and CDR2 FQNNGV come from the germline V gene. The CDR3: CTSSYTSAHLYSEQFF. The CDR3 coding sequence is TGTACCAGCAGCTATACTAGCGCCCATTTATATAGTGAGCAGTTCTTC.

This clonotype has a single count. The junction differs from germline at one of its ends, possibly a read error. This sequence joins TRBV25-1 and TRBJ2-1; 8 bases line up with TRBD1. In germline, CDR1 is MGHDK, CDR2 SYGVNS. The CDR3 totals 15 residues. This CDR3 reads CARSADRGIYNEQFF. The DNA for the CDR3 is TGTGCCAGAAGTGCCGACAGGGGAATTTACAATGAGCAGTTCTTC. Full variable domain (rest looked up from reference TRBV25-1 and TRBJ2-1): EADIYQTPRYLVIGTGKKITLECSQTMGHDKMYWYQQDPGMELHLIHYSYGVNSTEKGDLSSESTVSRIRTEHFPLTLESARPSHTSQYLCARSADRGIYNEQFFGPGTRLTVL.

This rearrangement joins TRBV19 to TRBJ2-3; possible D gene TRBD1, 5 bases. Per the germline V gene, CDR1 is LNHDA and CDR2 is SQIVND (reference sequence). The V gene lost 3 bases and the J gene lost 4 bases, with 14 bases spanning the gap. This CDR3 is built from 15 residues. In DNA form, the CDR3 reads TGTGCCAGTAGTATCGCAGGGATCGGTCCAGATACGCAGTATTTT. Residues: CASSIAGIGPDTQYF. The full variable domain, rest sourced from reference TRBV19 and TRBJ2-3, is DGGITQSPKYLFRKEGQNVTLSCEQNLNHDAMYWYRQDPGQGLRLIYYSQIVNDFQKGDIAEGYSVSREKKESFPLTVTSAQKNPTAFYLCASSIAGIGPDTQYFGPGTRLTVL.

This chain links TRBV13 with TRBJ2-7; 8 nucleotides match TRBD1. Germline V gene lookup returns CDR1 PRHDT and CDR2 FYEKMQ (reference sequence). V gave up 4 bases and J gave up 2 bases; unmatched junction bases: 4. CDR3 length equals 14 residues. CDR3 in DNA: TGTGCCAGCAGCTCAGGCAGGGGGCCCTACGAGCAGTACTTC. It encodes CASSSGRGPYEQYF.

Worth noting for this clonotype: Mismatch with germline at one junction end may stem from a read error. V usage is TRBV11-2 and J usage is TRBJ2-1; D call uncertain. The germline gives CDR1 SGHAT, CDR2 FQNNGV. CDR3 length: 14 residues. The CDR3 is CASSLYRLVSEQHF. In DNA form, the CDR3 reads TGTGCCAGCAGCTTATACCGGCTAGTTAGTGAGCAACACTTC.

In regard to this clonotype: Compared with germline, one end of the junction differs, possibly owing to a read error. The rearrangement uses TRBV11-2 and TRBJ1-3; TRBD1 is a possible D gene (6 bases). The CDR3 is made up of 16 amino acids. The V gene's germline CDR1 is SGHAT and CDR2 FQNNGV. CDR3 sequence: CDSSLTGVSSGNTIYF. CDR3 sequence (DNA): TGTGACAGCAGCTTGACAGGAGTCAGCTCTGGAAACACCATATATTTT.

A word on this clonotype: Mismatch with germline at one junction end may stem from a read error. The chain recombines TRBV11-2 with TRBJ2-2; TRBD2 might be the D (5 bases). Germline lookup yields CDR1 SGHAT and CDR2 FQNNGV. The length of the CDR3 is 15 residues. Written as DNA, the CDR3 is TGTGATGGCAGCTTTGTGGGATCGAACACCGGGGAGCTGCTTTTT. As protein: CDGSFVGSNTGELLF. The whole variable domain, remainder taken from reference TRBV11-2 and TRBJ2-2, is EAGVAQSPRYKIIEKRQSVAFWCNPISGHATLYWYQQILGQGPKLLIQFQNNGVVDDSQLPKDRFSAERLKGVDSTLKIQPAKLEDSAVYLCDGSFVGSNTGELLFGEGSRLTVL.

Details on this clonotype: Germline and junction disagree at one end, which may indicate a read error. The rearrangement uses TRBV11-2 and TRBJ2-1; D remains unclear. Germline V lookup: CDR1 SGHAT, CDR2 FQNNGV. CDR3 size: 15 residues. The CDR3 reads CASTLEQISSNEQLF. CDR3 nucleotides: TGTGCCAGCACCTTAGAGCAGATCTCCTCCAATGAGCAGCTCTTC.

The V call is TRBV13, the J call TRBJ2-5; 8 bases map to TRBD2. The CDR3 extends over 20 amino acids. V dropped 4 bases and J dropped 4; count of bases not matched to a gene: 23. CDR1 is PRHDT and CDR2 is FYEKMQ in the germline V gene (reference sequence). In DNA form, the CDR3 reads TGTGCCAGCAGCTCCCCTCCCGGGACTAGTGTAGAGGTTGTGGGAGAGACCCAGTACTTC. Protein: CASSSPPGTSVEVVGETQYF. Variable domain in full (rest from reference TRBV13 and TRBJ2-5): AAGVIQSPRHLIKEKRETATLKCYPIPRHDTVYWYQQGPGQDPQFLISFYEKMQSDKGSIPDRFSAQQFSDYHSELNMSSLELGDSALYFCASSSPPGTSVEVVGETQYFGPGTRLLVL.

As to this clonotype: Because it lacks the conserved phenylalanine or tryptophan at the end, this CDR3 is likely a read error. The chain carries TRBV11-2 and TRBJ2-3; D is uncertain. Germline CDR1 reads SGHAT; CDR2 reads FQNNGV. CDR3 length: 12 residues. The CDR3, as DNA: TGTGGCAGCAGCGCCAGCACAGTTACGCAGTATTTG. It encodes CGSSASTVTQYL.

Note on this clonotype: Compared with germline, one end of the junction differs, possibly owing to a read error. The chain is built from TRBV5-1 and TRBJ2-2; TRBD2 matches at 7 bases. The length of the CDR3 is 16 residues. The germline CDR1 and CDR2 sequences are SGHRS and YFSETQ. CDR3 amino acids: CASSPTGGSGTGELLF. In DNA, the CDR3 is TGCGCCAGCAGCCCAACTGGCGGGAGTGGTACCGGGGAGCTGCTTTTT.

Worth noting for this clonotype: The junction differs from germline at one of its ends, possibly a read error. V usage is TRBV11-2 and J usage is TRBJ2-1, with a possible D match to TRBD2 (6 bases). CDR1 is SGHAT, CDR2 FQNNGV, per germline. The CDR3 runs 14 residues. For the CDR3, the DNA is TGTGACAGCAGTTTATACCGACTAGTTAGTGAGCAGTTCTTC. This codes for CDSSLYRLVSEQFF. The entire variable domain, with the rest obtained from reference TRBV11-2 and TRBJ2-1, is as follows: EAGVAQSPRYKIIEKRQSVAFWCNPISGHATLYWYQQILGQGPKLLIQFQNNGVVDDSQLPKDRFSAERLKGVDSTLKIQPAKLEDSAVYLCDSSLYRLVSEQFFGPGTRLTVL.

The sample holds one count of this clonotype. The conserved phenylalanine or tryptophan is not found at the CDR3 terminus, so this likely reflects a read error. The genes are TRBV6-2 or TRBV6-3 and TRBJ2-3, with 13 bases that match TRBD2. This CDR3 spans 15 amino acids. Germline V CDR1 and CDR2: MNHEY, SVGEGT. CDR3 residues: CASRYSRLAGGTQYS. DNA of the CDR3: TGTGCCAGCAGATACTCTCGACTAGCGGGAGGTACGCAGTATTCT.